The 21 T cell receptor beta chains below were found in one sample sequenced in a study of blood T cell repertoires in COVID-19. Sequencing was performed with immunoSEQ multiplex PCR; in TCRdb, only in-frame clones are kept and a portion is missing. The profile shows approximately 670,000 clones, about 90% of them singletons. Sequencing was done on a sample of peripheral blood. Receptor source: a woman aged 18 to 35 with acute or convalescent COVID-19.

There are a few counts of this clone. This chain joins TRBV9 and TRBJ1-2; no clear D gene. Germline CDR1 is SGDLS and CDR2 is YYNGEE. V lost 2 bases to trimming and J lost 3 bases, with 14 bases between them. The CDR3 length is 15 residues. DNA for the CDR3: TGTGCCAGCAGCGTCCGTGAGGTGAGGGACTATGGCTACACCTTC. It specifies CASSVREVRDYGYTF. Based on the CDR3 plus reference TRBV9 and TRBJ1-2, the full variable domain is DSGVTQTPKHLITATGQRVTLRCSPRSGDLSVYWYQQSLDQGLQFLIQYYNGEERAKGNILERFSAQQFPDLHSELNLSSLELGDSALYFCASSVREVRDYGYTFGSGTRLTVV.

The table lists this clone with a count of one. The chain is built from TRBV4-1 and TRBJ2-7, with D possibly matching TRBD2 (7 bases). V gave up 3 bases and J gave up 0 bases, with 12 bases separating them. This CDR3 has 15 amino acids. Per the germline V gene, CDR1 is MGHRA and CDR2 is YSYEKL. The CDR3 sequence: CASSHPGGFSYEQYF. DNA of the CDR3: TGCGCCAGCAGCCATCCGGGGGGCTTCTCCTACGAGCAGTACTTC.

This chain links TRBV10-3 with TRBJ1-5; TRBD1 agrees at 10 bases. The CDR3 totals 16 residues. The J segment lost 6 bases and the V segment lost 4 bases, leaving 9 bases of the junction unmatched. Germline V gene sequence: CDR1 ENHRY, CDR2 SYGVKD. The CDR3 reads CAISVGDRGVGQPQHF. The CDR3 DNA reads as TGTGCCATCAGTGTTGGGGACAGGGGAGTAGGTCAGCCCCAGCATTTT.

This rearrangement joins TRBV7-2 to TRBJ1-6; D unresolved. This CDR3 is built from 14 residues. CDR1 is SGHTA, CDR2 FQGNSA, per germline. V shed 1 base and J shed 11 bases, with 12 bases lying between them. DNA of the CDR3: TGTGCCAGCAGCTTAGATCCGGGATCGGCACCCCTCCACTTT. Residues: CASSLDPGSAPLHF.

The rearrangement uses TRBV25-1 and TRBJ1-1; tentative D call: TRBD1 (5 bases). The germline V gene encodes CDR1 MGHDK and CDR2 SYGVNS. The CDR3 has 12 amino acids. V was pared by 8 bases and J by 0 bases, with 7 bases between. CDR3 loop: CASARVNTEAFF. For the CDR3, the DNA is TGTGCCAGCGCCAGGGTGAACACTGAAGCTTTCTTT.

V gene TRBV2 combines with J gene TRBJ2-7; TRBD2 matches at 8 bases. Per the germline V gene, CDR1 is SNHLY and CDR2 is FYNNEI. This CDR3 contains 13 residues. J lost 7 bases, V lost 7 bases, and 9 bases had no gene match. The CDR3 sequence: CASMISGGREQYF. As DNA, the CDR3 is TGTGCCAGCATGATAAGCGGGGGTAGGGAGCAGTACTTC.

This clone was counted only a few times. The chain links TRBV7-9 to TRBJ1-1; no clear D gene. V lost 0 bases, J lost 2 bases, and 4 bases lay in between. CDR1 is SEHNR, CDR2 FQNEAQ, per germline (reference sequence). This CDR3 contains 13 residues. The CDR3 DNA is TGTGCCAGCAGCTTAGCTATCAACACTGAAGCTTTCTTT. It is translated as CASSLAINTEAFF.

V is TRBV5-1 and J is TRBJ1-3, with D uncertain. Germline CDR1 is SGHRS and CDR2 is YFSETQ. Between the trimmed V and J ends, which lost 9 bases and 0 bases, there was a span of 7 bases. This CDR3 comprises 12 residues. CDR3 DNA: TGCGCCACCCGGGGCTCTGGAAACACCATATATTTT. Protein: CATRGSGNTIYF. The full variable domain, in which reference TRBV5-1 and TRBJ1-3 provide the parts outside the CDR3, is KAGVTQTPRYLIKTRGQQVTLSCSPISGHRSVSWYQQTPGQGLQFLFEYFSETQRNKGNFPGRFSGRQFSNSRSEMNVSTLELGDSALYLCATRGSGNTIYFGEGSWLTVV.

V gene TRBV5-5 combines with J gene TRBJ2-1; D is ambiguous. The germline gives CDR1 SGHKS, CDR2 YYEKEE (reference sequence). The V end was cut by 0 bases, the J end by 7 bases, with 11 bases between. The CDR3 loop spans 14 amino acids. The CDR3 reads CASSLAPSGNEQFF. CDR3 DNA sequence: TGTGCCAGCAGCTTGGCCCCTAGTGGTAATGAGCAGTTCTTC.

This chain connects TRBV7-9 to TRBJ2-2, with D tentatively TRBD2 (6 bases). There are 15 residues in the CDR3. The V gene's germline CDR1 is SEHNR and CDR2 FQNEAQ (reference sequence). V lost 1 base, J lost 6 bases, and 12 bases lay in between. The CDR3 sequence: CASSLVDGGPGELFF. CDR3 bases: TGTGCCAGCAGCTTAGTGGACGGGGGTCCCGGGGAGCTGTTTTTT.

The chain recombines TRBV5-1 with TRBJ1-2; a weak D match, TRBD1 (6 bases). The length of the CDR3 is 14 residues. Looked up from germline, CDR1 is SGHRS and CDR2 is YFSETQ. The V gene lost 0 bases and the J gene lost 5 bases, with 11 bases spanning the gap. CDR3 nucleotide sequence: TGCGCCAGCAGCTTGGAGGTAGGGGGATATGGCTACACCTTC. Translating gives CASSLEVGGYGYTF.

The chain's CDR3 is CASATGGTSGNTIYF. CDR3 in DNA: TGTGCTAGTGCGACAGGGGGCACCTCTGGAAACACCATATATTTT. The chain employs TRBV12-5 and TRBJ1-3, with TRBD1 identical over 10 bases. V gave up 7 bases and J gave up 0 bases; unmatched junction bases: 3. Germline V gene sequence: CDR1 LGHNT, CDR2 FRNRAP. There are 15 residues in the CDR3.

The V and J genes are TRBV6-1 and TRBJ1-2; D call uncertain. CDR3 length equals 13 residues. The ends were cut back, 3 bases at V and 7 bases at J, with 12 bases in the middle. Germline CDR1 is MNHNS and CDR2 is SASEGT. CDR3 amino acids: CASSEVGSGGYTF. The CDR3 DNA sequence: TGTGCCAGCAGTGAGGTCGGGAGCGGTGGCTACACCTTC.

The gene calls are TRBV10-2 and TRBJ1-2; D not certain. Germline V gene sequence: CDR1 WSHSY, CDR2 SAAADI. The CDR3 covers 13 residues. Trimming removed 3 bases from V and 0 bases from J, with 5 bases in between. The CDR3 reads CASSDGTNYGYTF. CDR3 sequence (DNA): TGCGCCAGCAGTGACGGTACTAACTATGGCTACACCTTC.

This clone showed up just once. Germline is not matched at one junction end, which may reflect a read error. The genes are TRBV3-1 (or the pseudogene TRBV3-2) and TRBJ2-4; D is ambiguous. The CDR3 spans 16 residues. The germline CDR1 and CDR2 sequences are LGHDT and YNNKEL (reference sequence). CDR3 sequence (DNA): TGTGCCAGCACCCAAGACCCTACCGGGGCCAAAAACATTCAGTACTTC. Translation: CASTQDPTGAKNIQYF.

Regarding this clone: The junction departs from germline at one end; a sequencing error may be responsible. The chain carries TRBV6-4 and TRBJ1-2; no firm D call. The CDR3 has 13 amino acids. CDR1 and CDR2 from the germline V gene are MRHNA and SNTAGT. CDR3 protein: CASSNSPEGGYTF. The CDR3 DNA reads TGTGCCAGCAGTAACTCCCCCGAGGGAGGCTACACCTTC.

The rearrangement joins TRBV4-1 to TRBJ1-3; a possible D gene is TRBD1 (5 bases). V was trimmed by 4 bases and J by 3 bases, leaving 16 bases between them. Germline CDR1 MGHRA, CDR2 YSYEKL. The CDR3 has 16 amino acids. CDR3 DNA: TGCGCCAGCAGCCCCGGACGTGGGGCTAGTGGAAACACCATATATTTT. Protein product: CASSPGRGASGNTIYF.

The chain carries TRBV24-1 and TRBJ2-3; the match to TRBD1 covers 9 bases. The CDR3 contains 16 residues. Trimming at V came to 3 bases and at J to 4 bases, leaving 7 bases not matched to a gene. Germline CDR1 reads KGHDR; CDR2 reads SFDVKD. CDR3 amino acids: CATSDPGQGKSDTQYF. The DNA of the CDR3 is TGTGCCACCAGTGATCCTGGACAGGGGAAGTCAGATACGCAGTATTTT.

The chain's CDR3 is CASITVGNTIYF. The CDR3 DNA sequence: TGTGCCAGCATAACAGTAGGAAACACCATATATTTT. The V call is TRBV2, the J call TRBJ1-3; no definite D call. Trimming removed 7 bases at V and 4 bases at J, with 8 bases between. The germline V gene encodes CDR1 SNHLY and CDR2 FYNNEI. This CDR3 spans 12 amino acids.

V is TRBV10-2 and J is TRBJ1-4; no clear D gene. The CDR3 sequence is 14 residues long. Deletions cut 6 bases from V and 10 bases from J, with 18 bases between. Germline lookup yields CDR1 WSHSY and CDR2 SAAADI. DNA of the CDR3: TGCGCCAGCAGCCCGGGATGGATCGAAACAAAACTGTTTTTT. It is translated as CASSPGWIETKLFF.

DNA for the CDR3: TGTGCCAGCAGCCAAGTCAGTTCCACTGAAGCTTTCTTT. This gives the protein CASSQVSSTEAFF. The chain links TRBV4-2 to TRBJ1-1; no firm D call. Germline lookup yields CDR1 LGHNA and CDR2 YNFKEQ. Trimming left V 1 base short and J 4 bases short, with 7 bases between. There are 13 residues in the CDR3.